This T cell receptor beta chain was observed in a study of shared clonotypes between healthy human individuals (dated by TCRdb to the early 2020s). Context from the whole study: The cohort comprised a couple of women and a few men aged 18 to 49 years. Libraries were prepared and TCR repertoires were sequenced by different laboratories using diverse techniques, in order to increase sequencing depth and limit assay-specific biases. For each donor, CD4 naive and CD4 memory were each given three plates, CD8 naive was given two plates, and CD8 memory was given one plate. Between about 0.85 and 9.5 billion PBMCs per donor were obtained by leukapheresis. To estimate repertoire size and how much clonotype sharing occurs between individuals, the study deeply sequenced the blood TCR repertoires of 4 to 6 healthy adults.

General study outcomes and caveats: The small number of donors limited the genetic and exposure-history diversity represented. Rarefaction of sorted-subset datasets indicated incomplete sequencing despite the large sequencing depth. About 5% of naive CD4, roughly 3.5% of naive CD8, about 2.4% of memory CD4, and less than 0.45% of memory CD8 clonotypes were shared across several donors. Only blood was sampled, and tissue TCR repertoires likely differ from those in blood. Larger estimated clonotype richness was generally found for naive subsets than for memory subsets. Pairwise subsampling led to the expectation that sequencing depth would affect the degree of clonotype sharing among donors. Compared with non-shared clonotypes, the clonotypes found in all four sorted-subset donors had higher generation probabilities.

With regard to this clone: Its antigen is unknown. Base qualities were left out, and no much larger clone turns up one base away.

Using the deep immunoSEQ assay, multiplex PCR amplified TCR CDR3 regions from genomic DNA. For each cell subset, the extracted genomic DNA was distributed evenly across all wells of several immunoSEQ 96-well plates, and each plate served as one replicate. For sorted subsets, each replicate PCR was loaded with approximately 190 ng genomic DNA, equivalent to 25,000 to 35,000 T cell genomes. Purified libraries were measured with a Qubit 3.0 fluorometer, size-checked on a Bioanalyzer 2100, and measured again with the KAPA Library Quantification kit. Each immunoSEQ 96-well plate was sequenced on its own single-read 150-cycle Illumina NextSeq 550 flow cell. The authors' analysis ran thus. The immunoSEQ output contained only junctional sequences without quality scores, so filtering could not match that applied to full-length reads. Sequences were annotated with PyIR, a Python wrapper for IgBLAST v1.9, and V/J genes and CDR3 were assigned using IMGT germline references. Reads with weak V/J assignments (E-value above 1e-6), missing CDR3, stop codons, out-of-frame junctions, or ambiguous translated residues were removed. V3J clonotypes were defined as sequences sharing the same inferred V gene, J gene, and CDR3 amino acid sequence. Percentage overlap between repertoires was computed as shared unique clonotypes divided by the size of the smaller repertoire. Repertoire richness was assessed with RTK rarefaction, the Chao1 estimator, and Recon v2.1 estimates of unobserved clonotypes. Generation probabilities for all TCRbeta clonotypes obtained by the gDNA method from several donors were computed using OLGA. Imported from immuneACCESS, the table was reduced by TCRdb to in-frame sequences with V and J called. These copies leave out some clones; in studies compared against another copy, an unresolved V gene accounts for under half, and the cause of the remainder is not known. V, J and clone size were drawn from that table, and D and trimming were deduced from the DNA. The sample includes approximately 1,000,000 clones, with approximately 80% observed a single time. Approximately 0.56% of the sample comes from the top ten.

The donors were healthy, HIV-negative adults who had no recently reported acute infections or vaccinations. Every donor was a Caucasian adult living in Nashville, Tennessee, USA. CD4+ T cells were enriched through magnetic negative selection, after which naive cells were positively selected on CD45RA and the remaining negative fraction served as the memory subset. Blood was obtained by leukapheresis, after which PBMCs were separated by Ficoll-Histopaque density gradient centrifugation and cryopreserved in liquid nitrogen vapor phase. Analytical flow cytometry was used to check the purity and quantity of each magnetically sorted T cell population. Genomic DNA was isolated from every sorted fraction and measured by UV absorbance on a Nanodrop 2000c. The sequencing input was memory CD4+ T cells from PBMCs. The sample's cell subset or site label, decoded: CD45RA-negative fraction. The source is a man younger than 30 in good health. Some clones in this sample may be carry-over from other donors' samples.

The CDR3 here reads CASSVDGRSYEQFF. In nucleotide form, the sequence is TGTGCCAGCAGCGTAGACGGGAGGAGCTATGAGCAGTTCTTC. The rearrangement joined TRBV9 to TRBJ2-1; 7 nucleotides in the junction match TRBD2. Sequences SGDLS (CDR1) and YYNGEE (CDR2) are obtained from the germline V gene. Counted from cysteine to phenylalanine, this CDR3 has 14 amino acids. The entry retains the CDR3 DNA only, 42 bases that are in frame from base 1. V loses 0 bases at its end and J loses 8 bases; junction bases beyond the gene matches: 5.